This entry lists 17 T cell receptor beta chains sequenced from one sample in a study of T cell changes during pregnancy in multiple sclerosis. Produced via immunoSEQ multiplex PCR; TCRdb's table is partial and in-frame only. The data hold over 70,000 clones, with 94% observed a single time. The specimen was peripheral blood, collected in the third trimester of pregnancy. These receptors all come from a female donor with multiple sclerosis, enrolled in a pregnancy study.

The CDR3 DNA is TGCGCCAGCAGCCAAGATCCCTATCAGCCCCAGCATTTT. It is translated as CASSQDPYQPQHF. The chain links TRBV4-1 to TRBJ1-5; no reliable D call. CDR3 length: 13 amino acids. The germline V gene has CDR1 MGHRA and CDR2 YSYEKL. The V end lost 0 bases, the J end lost 5 bases, and 5 bases lay between the germline ends.

This sequence joins TRBV19 and TRBJ2-1, with D perhaps TRBD2 (6 bases). Germline loops: CDR1 LNHDA, CDR2 SQIVND (reference sequence). CDR3 length: 15 residues. V was cut by 5 bases and J by 6 bases, with 17 bases left in between. The CDR3 region is CASSVSSALINEQFF. In DNA form, the CDR3 reads TGTGCCAGTAGTGTCTCTAGCGCATTAATCAATGAGCAGTTCTTC. The whole variable domain, remainder taken from reference TRBV19 and TRBJ2-1, is DGGITQSPKYLFRKEGQNVTLSCEQNLNHDAMYWYRQDPGQGLRLIYYSQIVNDFQKGDIAEGYSVSREKKESFPLTVTSAQKNPTAFYLCASSVSSALINEQFFGPGTRLTVL.

This chain uses TRBV28 with TRBJ2-7; a possible D gene is TRBD1 (5 bases). Trimming left V 6 bases short and J 1 base short, with 16 bases between. This CDR3 spans 15 amino acids. Germline assignment: CDR1 MDHEN and CDR2 SYDVKM. Here the CDR3 DNA reads TGTGCCAGCAGCTATGAAACAGGTTTTTCCTACGAGCAGTACTTC. This translates into CASSYETGFSYEQYF.

The J gene is TRBJ2-3, the V gene TRBV19; the D is unclear. The V gene's germline CDR1 is LNHDA and CDR2 SQIVND (reference sequence). Trimming took 7 bases from V and 0 from J, leaving 11 bases between them. This CDR3 spans 14 amino acids. The CDR3 loop is CASKVSTSTDTQYF. CDR3 DNA sequence: TGTGCCAGTAAGGTGTCGACTAGCACAGATACGCAGTATTTT.

The J gene is TRBJ2-1, the V gene TRBV30; 9 bases match TRBD2. The junction had 9 bases not matched to a gene; V was cut back by 7 bases and J by 2 bases. Per germline, CDR1 GTSNPN and CDR2 SVGIG (reference sequence). CDR3 size: 15 residues. Here the CDR3 DNA reads TGTGCCTCTAATAGCGGGAGAGGACCCTACAATGAGCAGTTCTTC. Translation gives CASNSGRGPYNEQFF.

The rearrangement joins TRBV5-6 to TRBJ2-1; D unclear. The germline gives CDR1 SGHDT, CDR2 YYEEEE. Trimming cost V 1 base and J 0 bases, with 11 bases left between them. The CDR3 is 16 amino acids. The CDR3 protein is CASSLRGPNSYNEQFF. The CDR3 DNA is TGTGCCAGCAGCTTGCGAGGCCCGAACTCCTACAATGAGCAGTTCTTC.

This chain links TRBV28 with TRBJ1-2; D unresolved. V lost 5 bases to trimming and J lost 5 bases, with 9 bases between them. This CDR3 has 12 residues. The germline V gene encodes CDR1 MDHEN and CDR2 SYDVKM. CDR3 in amino acids: CASSPRVYGYTF. CDR3 sequence (DNA): TGTGCCAGCAGTCCGCGGGTTTATGGCTACACCTTC.

The chain joins TRBV28 to TRBJ1-4; tentative D call: TRBD1 (6 bases). V was clipped by 3 bases and J by 0 bases, with 11 bases between them. Germline loops: CDR1 MDHEN, CDR2 SYDVKM. The CDR3 is 16 residues long. The CDR3 sequence is CASSFRQVATNEKLFF. The CDR3 DNA sequence: TGTGCCAGCAGTTTCAGACAGGTTGCAACTAATGAAAAACTGTTTTTT.

The CDR3 DNA follows: TGTGCCAGCAGTTACCTCTCTGGAAACACCATATATTTT. Its translation is CASSYLSGNTIYF. This chain uses TRBV6-5 with TRBJ1-3; D is unclear. This CDR3 is 13 amino acids long. Trimming pared 2 bases from V and 0 bases from J, leaving 2 bases between. Per germline, CDR1 MNHEY and CDR2 SVGAGI.

A single count supports this clone. This chain connects TRBV30 to TRBJ1-3, with 7 bases lining up with TRBD1. This CDR3 is 15 amino acids long. Trimming cost V 2 bases and J 0 bases; bases outside gene matches: 4. Germline values: CDR1 GTSNPN, CDR2 SVGIG (reference sequence). CDR3 sequence (DNA): TGTGCCTGGAGTAAGGGACAGCTCTCTGGAAACACCATATATTTT. This sequence encodes CAWSKGQLSGNTIYF.

V is TRBV14 and J is TRBJ2-1; TRBD1 might be the D (5 bases). V lost 0 bases, J lost 12 bases, and 36 bases lay in between. Germline values: CDR1 SGHDN, CDR2 FVKESK. This CDR3 region has 21 residues. In nucleotides, the CDR3 is TGTGCCAGCAGCCAAGATCAGGGAACAGTTTACCTCGATTACAATGAGTGGGTGCAGTTCTTC. Protein: CASSQDQGTVYLDYNEWVQFF.

This clone has just a few counts. The chain has TRBV27 and TRBJ2-7, with 10 bases identical to TRBD2. J was trimmed by 5 bases and V by 9 bases; bases with no gene match: 7. The CDR3 runs 13 residues. CDR1 MNHEY and CDR2 SMNVEV come from the germline V gene (reference sequence). The CDR3 region is CASKGLAVNEQYF. For the CDR3, the DNA is TGTGCCAGTAAAGGACTAGCGGTCAACGAGCAGTACTTC.

The V call is TRBV2, the J call TRBJ2-2, with D perhaps matching TRBD2 (5 bases). V gave up 5 bases and J gave up 3 bases, with 13 bases separating them. Germline-derived CDR1 and CDR2 are SNHLY and FYNNEI. The CDR3 sequence is 15 residues long. The DNA for the CDR3 is TGTGCCAGCAGTTACGGGATCGGGGACACCGGGGAGCTGTTTTTT. This translates into CASSYGIGDTGELFF. The full variable domain, in which reference TRBV2 and TRBJ2-2 provide the parts outside the CDR3, is EPEVTQTPSHQVTQMGQEVILRCVPISNHLYFYWYRQILGQKVEFLVSFYNNEISEKSEIFDDQFSVERPDGSNFTLKIRSTKLEDSAMYFCASSYGIGDTGELFFGEGSRLTVL.

The chain couples TRBV15 to TRBJ2-5, with TRBD1 identical over 7 bases. The V gene's germline CDR1 is LNHNV and CDR2 YYDKDF (reference sequence). V trimming: 2 bases; J trimming: 10 bases; junction bases outside the gene matches: 4. This CDR3 comprises 12 residues. The CDR3 DNA sequence: TGTGCCACCAGCAGACTCGACAGGGACCAGTACTTC. Amino acid sequence: CATSRLDRDQYF.

The chain uses TRBV6-6 and TRBJ2-7; TRBD1 is a possible D gene (6 bases). Germline V CDR1 and CDR2: MNHNY, SVGAGI (reference sequence). The CDR3 is 15 amino acids. Trimming stripped 5 bases from V and 4 bases from J, with 18 bases between. CDR3 nucleotides: TGTGCCAGCAGTAAAACCGGGACATTCGAGTACGAGCAGTACTTC. Translation gives CASSKTGTFEYEQYF.

The CDR3 nucleotides are TGTGCCAGCAGCTTGGTCTCCGTCCGGGACACCTACTACGAGCAGTACTTC. Translation: CASSLVSVRDTYYEQYF. The chain uses TRBV7-8 and TRBJ2-7, with a weak D call TRBD1 (6 bases). Between the trimmed V and J ends, which lost 3 bases and 3 bases, there was a span of 21 bases. CDR1 and CDR2 from the germline V gene are SGHVS and FQNEAQ. This CDR3 has 17 residues.

The chain uses TRBV29-1 and TRBJ1-1, with 8 bases that match TRBD1. V dropped 4 bases and J dropped 10; count of bases not matched to a gene: 17. This CDR3 has 15 amino acids. CDR1 and CDR2 (germline): SQVTM, ANQGSEA. This CDR3 is CSVVGVTGDKVGAFF. DNA for the CDR3: TGCAGCGTTGTTGGGGTGACAGGGGATAAAGTGGGAGCTTTCTTT.